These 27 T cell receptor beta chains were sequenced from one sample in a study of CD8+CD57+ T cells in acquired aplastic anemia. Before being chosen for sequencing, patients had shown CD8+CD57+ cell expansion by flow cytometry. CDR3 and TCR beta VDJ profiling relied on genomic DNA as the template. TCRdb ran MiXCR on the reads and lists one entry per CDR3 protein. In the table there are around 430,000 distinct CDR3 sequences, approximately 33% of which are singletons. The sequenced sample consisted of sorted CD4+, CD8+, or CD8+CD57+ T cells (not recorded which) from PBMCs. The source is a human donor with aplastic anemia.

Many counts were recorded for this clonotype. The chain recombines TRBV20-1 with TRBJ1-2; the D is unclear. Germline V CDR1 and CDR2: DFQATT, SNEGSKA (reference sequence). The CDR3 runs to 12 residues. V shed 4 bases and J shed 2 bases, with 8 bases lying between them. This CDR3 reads CSATTENYGYTF. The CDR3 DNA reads TGCAGTGCTACTACAGAGAACTATGGCTACACCTTC.

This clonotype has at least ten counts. DNA of the CDR3: TGTGCCAGCAGCTTATGGGGGATTGGCGAGCAGTACTTC. It is translated as CASSLWGIGEQYF. The chain recombines TRBV7-9 with TRBJ2-7; either TRBD1 or TRBD2 may fit D (5 bases each). Trimming took off 2 bases at V and 6 bases at J, with 11 bases between the two ends. The CDR3 covers 13 residues. Germline V lookup: CDR1 SEHNR, CDR2 FQNEAQ (reference sequence).

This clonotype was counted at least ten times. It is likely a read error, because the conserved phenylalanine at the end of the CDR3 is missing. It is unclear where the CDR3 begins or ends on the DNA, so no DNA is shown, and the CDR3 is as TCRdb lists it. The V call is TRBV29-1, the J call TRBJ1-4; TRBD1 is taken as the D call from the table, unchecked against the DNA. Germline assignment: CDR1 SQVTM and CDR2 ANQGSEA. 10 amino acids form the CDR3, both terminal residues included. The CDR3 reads CSVLDRGYDV.

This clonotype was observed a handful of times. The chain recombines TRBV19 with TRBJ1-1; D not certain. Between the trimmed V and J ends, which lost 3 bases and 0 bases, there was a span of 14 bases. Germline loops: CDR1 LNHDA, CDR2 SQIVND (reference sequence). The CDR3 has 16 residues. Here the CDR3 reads CASSMRQSSMNTEAFF. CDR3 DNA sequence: TGTGCCAGTAGTATGAGGCAGTCCTCGATGAACACTGAAGCTTTCTTT.

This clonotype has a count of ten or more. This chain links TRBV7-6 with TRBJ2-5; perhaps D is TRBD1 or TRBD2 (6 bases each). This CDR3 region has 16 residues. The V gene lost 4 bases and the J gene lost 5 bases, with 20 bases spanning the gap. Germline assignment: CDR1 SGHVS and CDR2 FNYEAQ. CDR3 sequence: CASSSGAGSLWETQYF. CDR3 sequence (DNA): TGTGCCAGCAGCTCGGGGGCGGGTAGCTTGTGGGAGACCCAGTACTTC. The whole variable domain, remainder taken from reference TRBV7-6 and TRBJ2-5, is GAGVSQSPRYKVTKRGQDVALRCDPISGHVSLYWYRQALGQGPEFLTYFNYEAQQDKSGLPNDRFSAERPEGSISTLTIQRTEQRDSAMYRCASSSGAGSLWETQYFGPGTRLLVL.

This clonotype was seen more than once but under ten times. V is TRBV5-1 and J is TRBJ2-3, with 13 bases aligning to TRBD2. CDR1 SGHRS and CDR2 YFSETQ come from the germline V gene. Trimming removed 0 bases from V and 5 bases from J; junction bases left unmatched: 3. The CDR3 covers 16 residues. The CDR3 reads CASSLELAGGVDTQYF. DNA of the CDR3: TGCGCCAGCAGCTTGGAACTAGCGGGAGGGGTAGATACGCAGTATTTT.

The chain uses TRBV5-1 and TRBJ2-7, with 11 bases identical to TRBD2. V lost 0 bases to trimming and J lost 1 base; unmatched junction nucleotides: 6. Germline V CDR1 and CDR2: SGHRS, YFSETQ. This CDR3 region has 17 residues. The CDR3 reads CASSLVSGGAKSYEQYF. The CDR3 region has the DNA TGCGCCAGCAGCTTGGTTAGCGGGGGGGCCAAGTCCTACGAGCAGTACTTC.

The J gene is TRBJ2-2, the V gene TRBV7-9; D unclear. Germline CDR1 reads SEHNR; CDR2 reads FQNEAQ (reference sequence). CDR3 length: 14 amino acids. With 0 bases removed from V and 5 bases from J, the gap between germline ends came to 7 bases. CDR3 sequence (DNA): TGTGCCAGCAGCTTAGCCGGTAAAACCGGGGAGCTGTTTTTT. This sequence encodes CASSLAGKTGELFF.

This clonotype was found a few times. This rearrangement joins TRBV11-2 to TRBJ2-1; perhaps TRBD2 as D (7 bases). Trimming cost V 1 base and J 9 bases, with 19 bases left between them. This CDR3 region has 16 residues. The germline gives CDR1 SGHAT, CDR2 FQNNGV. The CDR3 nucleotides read TGTGCCAGCAGCTTAGGCCTAGCGGTTCCAGGGGTTGAGCAGTTCTTC. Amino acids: CASSLGLAVPGVEQFF.

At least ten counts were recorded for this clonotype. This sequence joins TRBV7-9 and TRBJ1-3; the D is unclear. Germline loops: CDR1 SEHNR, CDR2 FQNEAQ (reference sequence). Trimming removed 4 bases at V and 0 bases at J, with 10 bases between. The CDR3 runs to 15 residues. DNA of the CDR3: TGTGCCAGCAGCTACCAGGATGTCTCTGGAAACACCATATATTTT. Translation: CASSYQDVSGNTIYF.

CDR3 nucleotides: TGTGCCTGGACCCTCCGGGGGGCCCAAGAGACCCAGTACTTC. It yields the protein CAWTLRGAQETQYF. The rearrangement links TRBV30 to TRBJ2-5; D possibly corresponds to TRBD2 (7 bases). Deletions cut 4 bases from V and 1 base from J, with 13 bases between. The CDR3 spans 14 residues. Germline CDR1 is GTSNPN and CDR2 is SVGIG (reference sequence). Full variable domain (remainder filled in from reference TRBV30 and TRBJ2-5): SQTIHQWPATLVQPVGSPLSLECTVEGTSNPNLYWYRQAAGRGLQLLFYSVGIGQISSEVPQNLSASRPQDRQFILSSKKLLLSDSGFYLCAWTLRGAQETQYFGPGTRLLVL.

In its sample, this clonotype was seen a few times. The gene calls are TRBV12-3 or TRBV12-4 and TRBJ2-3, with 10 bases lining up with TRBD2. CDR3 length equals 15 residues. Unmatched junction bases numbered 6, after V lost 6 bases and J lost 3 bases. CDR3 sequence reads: CASSLGLAPTDTQYF. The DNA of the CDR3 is TGTGCCAGCAGCCTGGGACTAGCGCCAACAGATACGCAGTATTTT.

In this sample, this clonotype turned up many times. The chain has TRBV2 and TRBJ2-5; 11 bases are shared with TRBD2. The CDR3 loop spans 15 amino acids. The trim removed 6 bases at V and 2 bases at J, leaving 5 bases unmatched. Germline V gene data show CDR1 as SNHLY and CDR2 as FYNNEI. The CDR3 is CASSQGLAVQETQYF. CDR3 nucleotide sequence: TGTGCCAGCAGCCAGGGACTAGCGGTTCAAGAGACCCAGTACTTC.

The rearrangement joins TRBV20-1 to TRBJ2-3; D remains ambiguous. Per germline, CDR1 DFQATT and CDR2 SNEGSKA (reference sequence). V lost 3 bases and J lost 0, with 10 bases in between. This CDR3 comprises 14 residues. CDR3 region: CSASAVTSTDTQYF. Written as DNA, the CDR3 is TGCAGTGCTAGTGCAGTTACTAGCACAGATACGCAGTATTTT.

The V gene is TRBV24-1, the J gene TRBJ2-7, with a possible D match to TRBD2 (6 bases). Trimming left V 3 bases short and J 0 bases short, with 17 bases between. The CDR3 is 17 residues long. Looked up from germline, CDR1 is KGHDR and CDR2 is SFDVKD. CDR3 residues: CATSDPRTLGGSYEQYF. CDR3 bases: TGTGCCACCAGTGATCCCCGTACCTTGGGGGGCTCCTACGAGCAGTACTTC.

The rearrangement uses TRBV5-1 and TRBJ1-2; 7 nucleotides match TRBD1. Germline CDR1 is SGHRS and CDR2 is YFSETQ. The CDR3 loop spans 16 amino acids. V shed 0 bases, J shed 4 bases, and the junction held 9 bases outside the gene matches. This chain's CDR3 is CASSLGTGFEGYGYTF. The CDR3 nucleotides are TGCGCCAGCAGCTTGGGGACAGGATTTGAGGGCTATGGCTACACCTTC.

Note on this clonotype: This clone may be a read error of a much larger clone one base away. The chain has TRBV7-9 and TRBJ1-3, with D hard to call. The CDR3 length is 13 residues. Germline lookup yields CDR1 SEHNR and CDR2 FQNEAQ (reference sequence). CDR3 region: CASSLQEGNTIHF. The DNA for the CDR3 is TGTGCCAGCAGCTTACAAGAGGGAAACACCATACATTTT.

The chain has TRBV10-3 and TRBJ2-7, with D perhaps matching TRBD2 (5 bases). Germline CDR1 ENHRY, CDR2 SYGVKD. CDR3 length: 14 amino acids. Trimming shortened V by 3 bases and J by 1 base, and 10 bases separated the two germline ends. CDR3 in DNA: TGTGCCATCAGTGAAAAAGGGAGATCCTACGAGCAGTACTTC. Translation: CAISEKGRSYEQYF.

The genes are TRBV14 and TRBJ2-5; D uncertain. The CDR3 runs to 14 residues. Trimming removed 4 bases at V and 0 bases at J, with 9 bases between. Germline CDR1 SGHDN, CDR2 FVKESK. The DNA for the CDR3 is TGTGCCAGCAGCCGGAAAGACTACCAAGAGACCCAGTACTTC. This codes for CASSRKDYQETQYF.

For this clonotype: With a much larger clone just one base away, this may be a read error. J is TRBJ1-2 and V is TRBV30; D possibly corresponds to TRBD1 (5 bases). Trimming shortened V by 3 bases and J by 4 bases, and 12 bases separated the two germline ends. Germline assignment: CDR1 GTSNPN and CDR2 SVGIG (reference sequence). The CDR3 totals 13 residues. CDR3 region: CAWSRAGPYGYTF. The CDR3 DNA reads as TGTGCCTGGAGCCGGGCAGGGCCCTATGGCTACACCTTC.

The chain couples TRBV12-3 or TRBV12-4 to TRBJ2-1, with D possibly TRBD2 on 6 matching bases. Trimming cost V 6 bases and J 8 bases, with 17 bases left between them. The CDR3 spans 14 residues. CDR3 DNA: TGTGCCAGCAGGGGCGGGAACGCGGTCCATGAGCAGTTCTTC. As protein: CASRGGNAVHEQFF.

In DNA form, the CDR3 reads TGTGCCAGCAGTATTCCGGGACAGGGTAAGGAGCAGTACTTC. The encoded protein is CASSIPGQGKEQYF. The chain carries TRBV2 and TRBJ2-7, with TRBD1 identical over 9 bases. Germline V gene sequence: CDR1 SNHLY, CDR2 FYNNEI. With 5 bases clipped from V and 7 bases from J, the junction kept 9 bases outside the gene matches. This CDR3 is built from 14 residues.

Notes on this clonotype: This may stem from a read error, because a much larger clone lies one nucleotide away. CDR3 sequence reads: CASSAFGTPSSGVNVLTF. The CDR3 DNA reads TGTGCCAGTAGTGCCTTTGGGACGCCTTCCTCTGGGGTCAACGTCCTGACTTTC. The J gene is TRBJ2-6, the V gene TRBV19; tentatively, D is TRBD1 or TRBD2 (5 bases each). Per the germline V gene, CDR1 is LNHDA and CDR2 is SQIVND (reference sequence). The CDR3 consists of 18 residues.

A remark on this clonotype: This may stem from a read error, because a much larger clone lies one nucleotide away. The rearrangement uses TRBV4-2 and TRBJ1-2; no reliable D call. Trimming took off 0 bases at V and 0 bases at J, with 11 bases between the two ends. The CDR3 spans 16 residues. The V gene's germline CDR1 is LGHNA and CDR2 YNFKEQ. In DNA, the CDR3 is TGTGCCAGCAGCCAAGATCCACTCCCGTCTAACTATGGCTACACCTTC. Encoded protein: CASSQDPLPSNYGYTF.

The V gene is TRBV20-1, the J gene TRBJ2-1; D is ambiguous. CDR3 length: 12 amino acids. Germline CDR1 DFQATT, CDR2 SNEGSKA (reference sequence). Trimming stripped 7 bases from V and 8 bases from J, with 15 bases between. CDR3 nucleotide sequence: TGCAGTGTGGGTACCTCAACCCATGAGCAGTTCTTC. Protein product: CSVGTSTHEQFF.

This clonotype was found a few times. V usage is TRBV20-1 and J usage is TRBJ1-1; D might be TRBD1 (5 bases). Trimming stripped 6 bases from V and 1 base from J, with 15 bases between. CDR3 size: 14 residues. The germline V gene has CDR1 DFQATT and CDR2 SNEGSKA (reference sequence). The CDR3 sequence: CSARSTGRNTEAFF. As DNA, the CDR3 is TGCAGTGCCCGGAGCACAGGACGGAACACTGAAGCTTTCTTT.

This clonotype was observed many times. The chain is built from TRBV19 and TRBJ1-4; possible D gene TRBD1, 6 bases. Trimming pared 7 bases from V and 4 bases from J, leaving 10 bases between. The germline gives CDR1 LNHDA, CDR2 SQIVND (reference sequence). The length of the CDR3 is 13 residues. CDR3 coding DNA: TGTGCCAGTACTTCAGGGGTTAATGAAAAACTGTTTTTT. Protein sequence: CASTSGVNEKLFF.